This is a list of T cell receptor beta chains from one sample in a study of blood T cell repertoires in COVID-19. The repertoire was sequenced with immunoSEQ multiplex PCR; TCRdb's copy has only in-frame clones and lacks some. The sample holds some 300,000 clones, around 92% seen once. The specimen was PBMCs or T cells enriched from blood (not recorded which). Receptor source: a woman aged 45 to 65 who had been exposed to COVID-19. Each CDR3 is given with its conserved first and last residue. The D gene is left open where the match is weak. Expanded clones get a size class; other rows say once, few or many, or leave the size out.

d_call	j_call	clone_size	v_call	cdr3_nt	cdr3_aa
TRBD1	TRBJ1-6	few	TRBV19	TGTGCCAGTAAGGGACAGGGGAATTCACCCCTCCACTTT	CASKGQGNSPLHF
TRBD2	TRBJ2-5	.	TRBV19	TGTGCCAGTAGTAGAGTAGCGGGGGGCCTCCAAGAGACCCAGTACTTC	CASSRVAGGLQETQYF
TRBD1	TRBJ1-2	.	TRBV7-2	TGTGCCAGCAGCCCCGGGACAGCTAACTATGGCTACACCTTC	CASSPGTANYGYTF
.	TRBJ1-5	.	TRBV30	TGTGCCTGGAGTGACAGGGTTGACCAGCCCCAGCATTTT	CAWSDRVDQPQHF
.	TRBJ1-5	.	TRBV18	TGTGCCAGCTCACCAGTAGGGGGTCAGCCCCAGCATTTT	CASSPVGGQPQHF
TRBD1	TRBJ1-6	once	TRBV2	TGTGCCAGCAGTGCGCAGGGGGTTTTTGAACCCCTCCACTTT	CASSAQGVFEPLHF
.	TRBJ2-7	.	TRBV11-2	TGTGCCAGCAGCTCACAATCGGGGGTGAAGGGTGGTCTCGAGCAGTACTTC	CASSSQSGVKGGLEQYF
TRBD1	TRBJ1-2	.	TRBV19	TGTGCCAGTAGTCGGGACAGGAGGTATGGCTACACCTTC	CASSRDRRYGYTF
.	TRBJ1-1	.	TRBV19	TGTGCCAGTAGCCCACAGGCCGTGAACACTGAAGCTTTCTTT	CASSPQAVNTEAFF
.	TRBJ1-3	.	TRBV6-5	TGTGCCAGCAGTTACTCACTCAACTCTGGAAACACCATATATTTT	CASSYSLNSGNTIYF
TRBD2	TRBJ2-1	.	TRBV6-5	TGTGCCAGTACCTCCCCCGGACTAGCTGGGAATGAGCAGTTCTTC	CASTSPGLAGNEQFF
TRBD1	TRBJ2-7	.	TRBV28	TGTGCCAGCATAGGACAGGGGGCATTGCGGGGGGCGTCCTACGAGCAGTACTTC	CASIGQGALRGASYEQYF
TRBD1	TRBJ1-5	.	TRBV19	TGTGCCAGTAGTATATCGGGACAGGGGGCTCTGCCCCAGCATTTT	CASSISGQGALPQHF
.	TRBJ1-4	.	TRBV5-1	TGCGCCAGCAGCCTCGACACTGCAACTAATGAAAAACTGTTTTTT	CASSLDTATNEKLFF
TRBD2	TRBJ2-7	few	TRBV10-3	TGTGCCATAAAGTTAGCGGGGTCAGACTTGTACGAGCAGTACTTC	CAIKLAGSDLYEQYF
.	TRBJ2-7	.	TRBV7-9	TGTGCCAGCAGCTTACAGGGAACCTACGAGCAGTACTTC	CASSLQGTYEQYF
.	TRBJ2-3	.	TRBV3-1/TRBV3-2	TGTGCCAGCAGCCAGATCCCCCTGGGGGGGGCTAGCACAGATACGCAGTATTTT	CASSQIPLGGASTDTQYF
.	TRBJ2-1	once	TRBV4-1	TGCGCCAGCAGCCAAGTATTCAGGGCCAGGGGCCTAAGCAATGAGCAGTTCTTC	CASSQVFRARGLSNEQFF
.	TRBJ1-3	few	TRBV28	TGTGCCAGCAGTTTATTCTCGGGAAGCTCTGGAAACACCATATATTTT	CASSLFSGSSGNTIYF
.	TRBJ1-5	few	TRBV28	TGTGCCAGCAGTTTCCACCGGGACCTAGGGGGTCAGCCCCAGCATTTT	CASSFHRDLGGQPQHF
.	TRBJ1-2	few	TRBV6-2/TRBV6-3	TGTGCCAGCAGTTACACTACAGGGAGAGCTAACTATGGCTACACCTTC	CASSYTTGRANYGYTF
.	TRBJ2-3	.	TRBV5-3	TGTGCCAGAAGCTTGTCCGACAGGTTGATTACAGATACGCAGTATTTT	CARSLSDRLITDTQYF
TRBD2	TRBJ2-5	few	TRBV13	TGTGCCAGCAGCCCCAGACTAGCGGGGGGGTTTCAAGAGACCCAGTACTTC	CASSPRLAGGFQETQYF
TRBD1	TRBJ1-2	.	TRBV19	TGTGCCAGTAGTCCTACCTGGACAGGGGCGAATGGCTACACCTTC	CASSPTWTGANGYTF
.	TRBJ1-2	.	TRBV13	TGTGCCAGCAGCTCTGAGGGGGAATATAACTATGGCTACACCTTC	CASSSEGEYNYGYTF
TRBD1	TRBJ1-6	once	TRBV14	TGTGCCAGCAGGCGACAGGGTGATAATTCACCCCTCCACTTT	CASRRQGDNSPLHF
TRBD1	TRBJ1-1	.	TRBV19	TGTGCCAGTAGGGATCCGGGACAGGTCACTGAAGCTTTCTTT	CASRDPGQVTEAFF
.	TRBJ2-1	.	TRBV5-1	TGCGCCAGCAGCTTGGAATGGGGGCGGAATGAGCAGTTCTTC	CASSLEWGRNEQFF
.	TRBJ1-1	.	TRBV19	TGTGCCAGTAAGGGGGGGCTGGCTGAAGCTTTCTTT	CASKGGLAEAFF
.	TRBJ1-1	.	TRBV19	TGTGCCAGTAGTATCCCAGGGGAGAACACTGAAGCTTTCTTT	CASSIPGENTEAFF
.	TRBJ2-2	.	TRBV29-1	TGCAGCGTATCCCCCTCGAACACCGGGGAGCTGTTTTTT	CSVSPSNTGELFF
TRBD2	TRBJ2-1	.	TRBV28	TGTGCCAGCAGTTTATACGGGGGGGCCAATAATGAGCAGTTCTTC	CASSLYGGANNEQFF
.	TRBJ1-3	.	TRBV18	TGTGCCAGCTCATCGCGGGACGACACCATATATTTT	CASSSRDDTIYF
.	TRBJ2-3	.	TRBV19	TGCGCCAGTAGTATTAGGGGGTCAGATACGCAGTATTTT	CASSIRGSDTQYF
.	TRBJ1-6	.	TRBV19	TGTGCCAGTAGTGTCGGGACAAATTCACCCCTCCACTTT	CASSVGTNSPLHF
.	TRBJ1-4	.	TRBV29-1	TGCAGCGTTGGAGGGATCGGTGCAACTAATGAAAAACTGTTTTTT	CSVGGIGATNEKLFF
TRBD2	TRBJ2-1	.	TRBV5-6	TGTGCCAGCAGCCCGCCTCTAGCGGGAAAATACAATGAGCAGTTCTTC	CASSPPLAGKYNEQFF
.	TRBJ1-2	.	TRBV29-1	TGCAGCGTTGGGGGCGCGGATGGCTACACCTTC	CSVGGADGYTF
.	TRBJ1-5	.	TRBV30	TGTGCCTGGAGTGGGACAGCTAATCAGCCCCAGCATTTT	CAWSGTANQPQHF
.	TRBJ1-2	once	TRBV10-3	TGTGCCATCAGTGAGTCTGGGGCAGGGGCGGACTATGGCTACACCTTC	CAISESGAGADYGYTF
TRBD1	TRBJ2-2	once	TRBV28	TGTGCCAGCAGTCTAGTGGGACAGGGGGCGGCCACCGGGGAGCTGTTTTTT	CASSLVGQGAATGELFF
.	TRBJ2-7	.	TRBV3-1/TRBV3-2	TGTGCCAGCAGCCCCGCCAGACAGAACTACGAGCAGTACTTC	CASSPARQNYEQYF